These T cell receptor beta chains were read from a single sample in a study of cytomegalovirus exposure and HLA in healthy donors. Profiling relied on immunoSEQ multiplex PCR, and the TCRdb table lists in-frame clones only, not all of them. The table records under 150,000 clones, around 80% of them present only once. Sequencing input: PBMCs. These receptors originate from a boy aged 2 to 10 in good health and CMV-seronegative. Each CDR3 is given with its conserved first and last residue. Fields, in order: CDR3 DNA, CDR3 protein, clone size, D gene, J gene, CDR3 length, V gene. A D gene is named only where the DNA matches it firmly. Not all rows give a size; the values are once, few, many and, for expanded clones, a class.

TGCAGCGTCACTACGGGGGGAGCGTATGGCTACACCTTC CSVTTGGAYGYTF NA NA TRBJ1-2 13 TRBV29-1
TGCAGCGTAGTTGGGCGCTCCTACGAGCAGTACTTC CSVVGRSYEQYF NA NA TRBJ2-7 12 TRBV29-1
TGTGCCAGCACCCACGCACGGGGGGTGACGAGAGGCTACACCTTC CASTHARGVTRGYTF NA NA TRBJ1-2 15 TRBV6-5
TGCAGCGTTGAAGGCAGGGGGCTTTGGGATGAGCAGTTCTTC CSVEGRGLWDEQFF once TRBD1 TRBJ2-1 14 TRBV29-1
TGTGCCAGCAGCTTCTCGACAGCTACCTACGAGCAGTACTTC CASSFSTATYEQYF NA NA TRBJ2-7 14 TRBV13
TGTGCCAGCTCGCCGGGACAGTTCAATCAGCCCCAGCATTTT CASSPGQFNQPQHF NA TRBD1 TRBJ1-5 14 TRBV6-1
TGTGCCAGCAGCTTGGGACAGCCTTATGGCTACACCTTC CASSLGQPYGYTF NA TRBD1 TRBJ1-2 13 TRBV7-3
TGTGCCAGCAGTGCGAGTCCCGCGGTTGTATCCCCGTATTTT CASSASPAVVSPYF NA NA TRBJ2-3 14 TRBV2
TGTGCCAGCAGCTCGGGGACTAGCGGGAGCTACGAGCAGTACTTC CASSSGTSGSYEQYF NA TRBD2 TRBJ2-7 15 TRBV7-9
TGTGCCAGCAGTCCCGGGGGCGGGAGTGGTTACGAGCAGTACTTC CASSPGGGSGYEQYF NA NA TRBJ2-7 15 TRBV28
TGTGCCAGCAGTGAAACAGGGGGAAACACCATATATTTT CASSETGGNTIYF NA NA TRBJ1-3 13 TRBV6-1
TGCAGCGTTGAACCCTTGAACACCGGGGAGCTGTTTTTT CSVEPLNTGELFF NA NA TRBJ2-2 13 TRBV29-1
TGTGCCAGCAGTCCTTCATCGGGCGGGAGGCCCTCCTACGAGCAGTACTTC CASSPSSGGRPSYEQYF NA TRBD2 TRBJ2-7 17 TRBV28
TGTGCCAGCAGCGGCTTGACTAGCGGGACAGATACGCAGTATTTT CASSGLTSGTDTQYF few TRBD2 TRBJ2-3 15 TRBV9
TGTGCCAGTAGTCATAGAGGGGGGGCAGGGTTTAGTGGGACCAAAAACATTCAGTACTTC CASSHRGGAGFSGTKNIQYF NA NA TRBJ2-4 20 TRBV19
TGTGCCAGCAGCCAATTTCAGGGGGCGCTCAATTCACCCCTCCACTTT CASSQFQGALNSPLHF NA TRBD1 TRBJ1-6 16 TRBV5-6
TGTGCCAGCTACAGGGCCGGATTGGGCCTCGGCGCCGGGGAGCTGTTTTTT CASYRAGLGLGAGELFF few NA TRBJ2-2 17 TRBV7-8
TGTGCCAGCAGTTTGGTCGGGGACTATGCGCAGTTCTTC CASSLVGDYAQFF NA TRBD2 TRBJ2-1 13 TRBV28
TGTGCCAGCAGTCGCCCGGGACAGGGGAAGACTGAAGCTTTCTTT CASSRPGQGKTEAFF NA TRBD1 TRBJ1-1 15 TRBV6-5
TGTGCCAGCAGTGATCCGACTAGCGCATCACCTTCCTACAATGAGCAGTTCTTC CASSDPTSASPSYNEQFF NA TRBD2 TRBJ2-1 18 TRBV25-1
TGTGCCACCAGCAGAGATCCGCGCTCTGGGGCCAACGTCCTGACTTTC CATSRDPRSGANVLTF NA NA TRBJ2-6 16 TRBV15
TGTGCCAGCAGTCCTGGACGGGTAGGGGCCCTTGAGGAAAAACTGTTTTTT CASSPGRVGALEEKLFF NA NA TRBJ1-4 17 TRBV28
TGTGCCAGCAGCGCCCGGGTTCTCAATGAGCAGTTCTTC CASSARVLNEQFF NA NA TRBJ2-1 13 TRBV5-4
TGCAGCGCCCGGGACAGGGGGACGCCGTTTGGGGGCTACACCTTC CSARDRGTPFGGYTF NA TRBD1 TRBJ1-2 15 TRBV29-1
TGTGCCAGCAGCGCAGGGACTAGCGGCCAAGAGACCCAGTACTTC CASSAGTSGQETQYF NA TRBD2 TRBJ2-5 15 TRBV11-2
TGTGCCGGCAGTCGACAGGGGATTACCTACGAGCAGTACTTC CAGSRQGITYEQYF NA TRBD1 TRBJ2-7 14 TRBV6-5
TGTGCCAGCAGCTCGAACCGGGACAGGGTGGATCACGCGAACACCGGGGAGCTGTTTTTT CASSSNRDRVDHANTGELFF NA TRBD1 TRBJ2-2 20 TRBV5-8
TGTGCCAGCAGCTCACGACAGAGCTCCTACGAGCAGTACTTC CASSSRQSSYEQYF NA NA TRBJ2-7 14 TRBV11-3
TGTGCCAGCAGTTTTCTAGGGCAGGGGAATAAATACGAGCAGTACTTC CASSFLGQGNKYEQYF NA NA TRBJ2-7 16 TRBV28
TGTGCCAGTAGTATCAACGGACTAATCCCTACCGAGCAGTACTTC CASSINGLIPTEQYF NA NA TRBJ2-7 15 TRBV19
TGTGCCACCAGCAGAGCAGCCGGGACAGCGAACTTCGGTGTATATGGCTACACCTTC CATSRAAGTANFGVYGYTF NA TRBD1 TRBJ1-2 19 TRBV15
TGTGCCAGCAGCGACCGGGGGAGCTCCTACAATGAGCAGTTCTTC CASSDRGSSYNEQFF NA NA TRBJ2-1 15 TRBV2
TGTGCCAGTTACACGGGACTAGGGGACTACGAGCAGTACTTC CASYTGLGDYEQYF few TRBD2 TRBJ2-7 14 TRBV19
TGTGCCAGCAGGGACGCAGGGGGCGGCTATGGCTACACCTTC CASRDAGGGYGYTF NA TRBD1 TRBJ1-2 14 TRBV6-5
TGTGCCAGTCGACAGGGTCTGGATTCACCCCTCCACTTT CASRQGLDSPLHF NA TRBD1 TRBJ1-6 13 TRBV19
TGTGCCAGCAGTGAATTCCCCCTTGTGAGCTCCTACAATGAGCAGTTCTTC CASSEFPLVSSYNEQFF once NA TRBJ2-1 17 TRBV25-1
TGTGCCAGCAGCTTAAGAAAGCGGGAGGAGGTCACCGGGGAGCTGTTTTTT CASSLRKREEVTGELFF NA TRBD2 TRBJ2-2 17 TRBV7-8
TGTGCCAGCAGCTTTGATAGCGGGGGGGGCAATGAGCAGTTCTTC CASSFDSGGGNEQFF once TRBD2 TRBJ2-1 15 TRBV5-4
TGTGCCAGCACCTCCGGGACAGGGTCTCATGGCTACACCTTC CASTSGTGSHGYTF NA TRBD1 TRBJ1-2 14 TRBV2
TGTGCCAGCAGCCCTGGACTAGCGGCCTCTGGTGAGCAGTTCTTC CASSPGLAASGEQFF NA TRBD2 TRBJ2-1 15 TRBV5-4
TGTGCCAGCCACAGGACAGTCCAAGAGACCCAGTACTTC CASHRTVQETQYF NA NA TRBJ2-5 13 TRBV6-5
TGTGCCAGCAGGGACAGGCGAGATCAGCCCCAGCATTTT CASRDRRDQPQHF NA TRBD1 TRBJ1-5 13 TRBV6-5
TGCGCCAGCAGCTCTAGACTCAATACGGGGAACACTGAAGCTTTCTTT CASSSRLNTGNTEAFF once NA TRBJ1-1 16 TRBV5-1
TGTGCCAGCAGCCACGGGACTAGCGGATACAATGAGCAGTTCTTC CASSHGTSGYNEQFF NA TRBD2 TRBJ2-1 15 TRBV7-3
TGCGCCAGCAGCGCTGCCGGGACTAAGAACTACGAGCAGTACTTC CASSAAGTKNYEQYF NA TRBD2 TRBJ2-7 15 TRBV10-1
TGTGCCAGCAGGGAGACAGGGCACTATGGCTACACCTTC CASRETGHYGYTF NA TRBD1 TRBJ1-2 13 TRBV6-5
TGTGCCAGCAGCCATCATGTGGCAGGGAACACCGGGGAGCTGTTTTTT CASSHHVAGNTGELFF NA NA TRBJ2-2 16 TRBV7-2
TGTGCCAGCAGCTTAAAGGGGGACTCCTACGAGCAGTACTTC CASSLKGDSYEQYF NA NA TRBJ2-7 14 TRBV5-5
TGTGCCAGCAGCCGCTCCACTTACGAGCAGTACTTC CASSRSTYEQYF NA NA TRBJ2-7 12 TRBV14
TGTGCCAACAGCGCGGGGCAGAATCAGCCCCAGCATTTT CANSAGQNQPQHF NA NA TRBJ1-5 13 TRBV7-9
TGTGCCAGCAGCCAAGAAAGGGGCAATTCACCCCTCCACTTT CASSQERGNSPLHF NA NA TRBJ1-6 14 TRBV4-2
TGTGCTTGTGGGCAGGGGTTGGGTGGCTACACCTTC CACGQGLGGYTF once NA TRBJ1-2 12 TRBV6-6
TGTGCCAGCAGCCGTCCGGTCGGCACAGATACGCAGTATTTT CASSRPVGTDTQYF NA NA TRBJ2-3 14 TRBV7-2
TGTGCCAGCAGTGTTTGGGGAGGTGTCGTATCGGGAATTAACTATGGCTACACCTTC CASSVWGGVVSGINYGYTF NA NA TRBJ1-2 19 TRBV2